This paragraph reports one T cell receptor (beta chain). Since the CDR3 does not end with the conserved phenylalanine or tryptophan, this likely comes from a read error. Extraction of RNA together with DNA used roughly 19-31 mg of unsorted bulk tissue. Primary liver carcinomas in the patients were surgically resected. Researchers generated TCR beta cDNA from approximately 520 ng of total RNA, relying on a constant-region primer. Amplification in three nested multiplex PCR rounds with slightly modified ARM-PCR gave rise to TCR beta libraries. A C-beta reverse primer was combined with TRBV1-TRBV30 forward primers in the first two PCR rounds, and each round had 10 cycles. MiXCR, applied by TCRdb to the multiplex PCR reads, yields one record per CDR3 protein. The data show tens of thousands of distinct CDR3 sequences, approximately 70% seen once. The V end lost 5 bases, the J end lost 7 bases, and 9 bases lay between the germline ends. This CDR3 has 11 amino acids.

This entry is derived from a study of tumor-infiltrating lymphocytes in primary liver carcinoma. The V call is TRBV12-3 or TRBV12-4, the J call TRBJ2-7; D is unclear. The receptor was isolated from a man aged 35 to 55 with primary liver carcinoma and hepatitis B virus infection. Sequenced material: tumor-adjacent normal liver tissue. CDR3 in amino acids: CASSQSLEQYL. CDR3 nucleotide sequence: TGTGCCAGCAGTCAGTCTCTGGAGCAGTACTTA.